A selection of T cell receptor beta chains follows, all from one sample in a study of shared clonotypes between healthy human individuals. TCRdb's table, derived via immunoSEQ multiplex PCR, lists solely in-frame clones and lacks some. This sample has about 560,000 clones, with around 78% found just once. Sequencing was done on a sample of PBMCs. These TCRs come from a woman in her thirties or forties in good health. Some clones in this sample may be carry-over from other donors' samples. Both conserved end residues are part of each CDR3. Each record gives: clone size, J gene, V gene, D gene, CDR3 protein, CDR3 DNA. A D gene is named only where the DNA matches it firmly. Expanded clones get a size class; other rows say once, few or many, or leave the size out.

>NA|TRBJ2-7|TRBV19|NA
CASSIGKAGSFSPSYEQYF
TGTGCCAGTAGTATCGGTAAGGCAGGGAGTTTTTCCCCCTCCTACGAGCAGTACTTC
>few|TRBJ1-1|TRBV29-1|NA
CSVDGVMNTEAFF
TGCAGCGTTGACGGGGTGATGAACACTGAAGCTTTCTTT
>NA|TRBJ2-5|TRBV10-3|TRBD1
CAISESLGQGIGETQYF
TGTGCCATCAGTGAGTCCTTGGGACAGGGAATAGGGGAGACCCAGTACTTC
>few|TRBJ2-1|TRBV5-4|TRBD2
CASSPPLAGSYNEQFF
TGTGCCAGCAGCCCTCCGCTAGCGGGAAGTTACAATGAGCAGTTCTTC
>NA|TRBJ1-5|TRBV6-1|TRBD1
CASSGQGALSNQPQHF
TGTGCCAGCAGTGGACAGGGCGCCCTTAGCAATCAGCCCCAGCATTTT
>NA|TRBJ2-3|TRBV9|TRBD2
CASSVAPSGGGSDTQYF
TGTGCCAGCAGCGTAGCTCCGAGCGGGGGTGGGTCAGATACGCAGTATTTT
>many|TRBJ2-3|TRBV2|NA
CASRYQDTQYF
TGTGCCAGCAGGTATCAAGATACGCAGTATTTT
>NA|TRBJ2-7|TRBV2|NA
CASSEPQRADEQYF
TGTGCCAGCAGTGAACCCCAGCGGGCGGACGAGCAGTACTTC
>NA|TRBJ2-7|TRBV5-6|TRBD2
CASSRPGTSDEQHF
TGTGCCAGCAGCCGTCCCGGGACTAGCGACGAGCAGCACTTC
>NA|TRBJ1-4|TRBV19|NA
CASSVQGGSEKLFF
TGTGCCAGTAGTGTCCAGGGAGGTTCGGAAAAACTGTTTTTT
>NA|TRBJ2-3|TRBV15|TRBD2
CATSRDLLAGESDTQYF
TGTGCCACCAGCAGAGATCTGCTAGCGGGAGAGTCAGATACGCAGTATTTT
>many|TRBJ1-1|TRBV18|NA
CASSGEGTEAFF
TGTGCCAGCTCAGGGGAGGGCACTGAAGCTTTCTTT
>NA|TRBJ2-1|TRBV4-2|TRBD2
CASSQDGTSGSHEQFF
TGTGCCAGCAGCCAGGATGGGACTAGCGGGAGCCATGAGCAGTTCTTC
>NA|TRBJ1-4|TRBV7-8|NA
CASSLGQAPNEKLFF
TGTGCCAGCAGCTTAGGACAGGCCCCAAACGAAAAACTGTTTTTT
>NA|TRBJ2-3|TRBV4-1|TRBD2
CASSHGLAGGGDTQYF
TGCGCCAGCAGCCACGGACTAGCGGGGGGTGGAGATACGCAGTATTTT
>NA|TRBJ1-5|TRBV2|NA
CASSPSRGINQPQHF
TGTGCCAGCAGCCCCTCGAGGGGGATCAATCAGCCCCAGCATTTT
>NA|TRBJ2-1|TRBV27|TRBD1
CASSPPGQGKNEQFF
TGTGCCAGCAGCCCCCCGGGACAGGGCAAAAATGAGCAGTTCTTC
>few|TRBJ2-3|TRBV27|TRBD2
CASSLLAGGGTDTQYF
TGTGCCAGCAGTTTGTTGGCGGGAGGAGGCACAGATACGCAGTATTTT
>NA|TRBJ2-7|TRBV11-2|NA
CASSLVRGGPYEQYF
TGTGCCAGCAGCTTAGTTCGTGGGGGCCCCTACGAGCAGTACTTC
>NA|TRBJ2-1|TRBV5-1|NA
CASSLALNEQFF
TGCGCCAGCAGCTTGGCCTTAAATGAGCAGTTCTTC
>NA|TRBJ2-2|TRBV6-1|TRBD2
CASTPGLASTGELFF
TGTGCCAGCACCCCAGGACTAGCGTCCACCGGGGAGCTGTTTTTT
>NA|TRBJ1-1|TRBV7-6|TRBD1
CASSFARQGALVEAFF
TGTGCCAGCAGCTTTGCCCGACAGGGGGCCCTGGTAGAAGCTTTCTTT